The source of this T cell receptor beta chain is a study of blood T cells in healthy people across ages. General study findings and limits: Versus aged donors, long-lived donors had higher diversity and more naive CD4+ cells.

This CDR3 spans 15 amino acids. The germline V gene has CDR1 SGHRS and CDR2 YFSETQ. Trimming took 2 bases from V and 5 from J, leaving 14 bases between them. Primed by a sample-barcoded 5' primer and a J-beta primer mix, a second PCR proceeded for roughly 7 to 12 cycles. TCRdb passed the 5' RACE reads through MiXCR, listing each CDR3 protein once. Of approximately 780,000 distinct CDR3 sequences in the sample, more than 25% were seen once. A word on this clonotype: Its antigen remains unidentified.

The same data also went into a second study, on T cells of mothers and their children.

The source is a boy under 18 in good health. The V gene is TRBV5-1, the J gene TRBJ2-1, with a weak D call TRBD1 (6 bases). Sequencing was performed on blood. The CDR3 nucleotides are TGCGCCAGCAGCTTATCGACAGGTACCGACAATGAGCAGTTCTTC. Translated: CASSLSTGTDNEQFF.